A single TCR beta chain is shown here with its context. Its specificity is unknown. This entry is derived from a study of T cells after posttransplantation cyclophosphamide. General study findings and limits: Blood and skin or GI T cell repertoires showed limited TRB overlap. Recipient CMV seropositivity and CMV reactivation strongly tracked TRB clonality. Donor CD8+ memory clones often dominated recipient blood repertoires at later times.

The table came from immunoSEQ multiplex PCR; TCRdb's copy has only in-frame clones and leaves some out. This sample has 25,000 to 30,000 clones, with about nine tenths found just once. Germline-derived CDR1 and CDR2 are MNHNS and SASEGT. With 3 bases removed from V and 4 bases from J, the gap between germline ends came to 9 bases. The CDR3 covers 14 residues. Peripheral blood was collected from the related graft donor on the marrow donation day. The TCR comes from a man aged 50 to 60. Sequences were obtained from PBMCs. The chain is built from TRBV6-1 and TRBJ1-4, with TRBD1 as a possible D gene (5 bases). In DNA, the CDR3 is TGTGCCAGCAGTGAGAGCCAGGGTAATGAAAAACTGTTTTTT. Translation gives CASSESQGNEKLFF.